The 4 T cell receptor beta chains reported below all come from one sample, sequenced in a study of OX40 agonist ivuxolimab in advanced cancers. Generated by immunoSEQ multiplex PCR, the TCRdb table keeps only in-frame clones and is missing some. The table lists about 55,000 clones, over 60% of them singletons. The sample in question was CD4+ or CD8+ T cells sorted from blood, obtained in a trial of the OX40 agonist ivuxolimab. These receptors were obtained from an adult with an advanced solid tumor such as melanoma, head and neck, liver or kidney cancer.

This clone was found many times. The chain uses TRBV6-5 and TRBJ2-1; D gene ambiguous. V was cut by 2 bases and J by 0 bases, with 8 bases left in between. The CDR3 spans 15 residues. The germline V gene encodes CDR1 MNHEY and CDR2 SVGAGI. The CDR3 coding sequence is TGTGCCAGCAGTTACCACCCGAGCTCCTACAATGAGCAGTTCTTC. Protein product: CASSYHPSSYNEQFF.

The chain has TRBV7-8 and TRBJ1-2; D unresolved. CDR3 length: 14 residues. Germline lookup yields CDR1 SGHVS and CDR2 FQNEAQ. Trimming took 7 bases from V and 4 from J, leaving 16 bases between them. The CDR3 coding sequence is TGTGCCAGCACCCCCGGGAGGTTCACCTATGGCTACACCTTC. Its protein is CASTPGRFTYGYTF.

The V gene is TRBV7-2, the J gene TRBJ2-7; 8 nucleotides align to TRBD1. V was pared by 5 bases and J by 1 base, with 10 bases of the junction left unmatched. The CDR3 extends over 16 amino acids. Per the germline V gene, CDR1 is SGHTA and CDR2 is FQGNSA. The CDR3 reads CASSRRGTGLSYEQYF. The DNA for the CDR3 is TGTGCCAGCAGCCGTAGGGGGACAGGCCTTTCCTACGAGCAGTACTTC. The variable domain in full, with the rest retrieved from reference TRBV7-2 and TRBJ2-7, is GAGVSQSPSNKVTEKGKDVELRCDPISGHTALYWYRQSLGQGLEFLIYFQGNSAPDKSGLPSDRFSAERTGGSVSTLTIQRTQQEDSAVYLCASSRRGTGLSYEQYFGPGTRLTVT.

The chain joins TRBV10-3 to TRBJ1-1; the D gene is possibly TRBD1 (6 bases). Germline-derived CDR1 and CDR2 are ENHRY and SYGVKD. The CDR3 extends over 14 amino acids. V lost 6 bases and J lost 5, with 16 bases in between. CDR3 sequence (DNA): TGTGCCATCAGGGAAACAGGGACGGGGACTGAAGCTTTCTTT. Encoded protein: CAIRETGTGTEAFF.